The T cell receptor (beta chain) under discussion was sequenced for a study of CD8 T cells in Susac syndrome. An input of about 0.45 to 1 ug of RNA was subjected to reverse transcription using random hexamers. MiXCR was run by TCRdb on the immunoSEQ multiplex PCR reads, yielding one entry per CDR3 protein. Of tens of thousands of distinct CDR3 sequences in the sample, roughly 94% were seen once. CDR1 and CDR2 from the germline V gene are MNHEY and SVGAGI. There are 16 residues in the CDR3. Trimming stripped 0 bases from V and 5 bases from J, with 14 bases between. The sample taken for sequencing was CD8+ T cells from PBMCs. The V and J genes are TRBV6-5 and TRBJ2-1; tentatively, D is TRBD2 (5 bases). This TCR was sampled from a human donor with Susac syndrome. The DNA for the CDR3 is TGTGCCAGCAGTTACTCGACGGCTAGCTACCACAATGAGCAGTTCTTC. Its protein product is CASSYSTASYHNEQFF.